Sequencing of this T cell receptor beta chain was carried out in a study of blood T cell repertoires in COVID-19. About the research overall: Spain, Italy and the United States supplied samples that represented acute and convalescent COVID-19. Sample material is recorded as cDNA or gDNA derived from T cells, B-cell-depleted T cells, or PBMCs.

Enrolment of Seattle patients took place during active infection, and they were followed longitudinally. The CDR3 has 11 residues. Trimming took off 0 bases at V and 7 bases at J, with 4 bases between the two ends. Germline V gives CDR1 SGHTS, CDR2 YDEGEE. This table comes from immunoSEQ multiplex PCR, and its TCRdb copy is limited to in-frame clones, with some not included. In the table there are 200,000 or so clones, 80% to 90% of which are singletons. Specimen: peripheral blood. This chain connects TRBV5-8 to TRBJ2-5; D ambiguous. The origin of this receptor is a woman older than 75 with COVID-19, enrolled during active disease. The CDR3 reads CASSLVATQYF. CDR3 sequence (DNA): TGTGCCAGCAGCTTGGTGGCGACCCAGTACTTC. Combining the CDR3 with reference TRBV5-8 and TRBJ2-5 gives the whole variable domain EAGVTQSPTHLIKTRGQQATLRCSPISGHTSVYWYQQALGLGLQFLLWYDEGEERNRGNFPPRFSGRQFPNYSSELNVNALELEDSALYLCASSLVATQYFGPGTRLLVL.